What follows are 30 T cell receptor beta chains derived from one specimen sequenced in a study of T cell repertoires in ileal Crohn's disease. Here immunoSEQ multiplex PCR was the method, and the copy in TCRdb shows in-frame clones only, minus some. The sample has about 11,000 clones; over 70% are singletons. The time point is: neoterminal ileum biopsy at postoperative endoscopy, about 6 months after surgery. The sample comprised ileal tissue. The receptors originated from an adult with Crohn's disease.

The J gene is TRBJ2-1, the V gene TRBV5-3; 7 bases line up with TRBD2. TRBV5-3 is an ORF, with its function uncertain. The ends lost 0 bases at V and 5 bases at J; junction bases unmatched: 2. The CDR3 is made up of 14 amino acids. The CDR3 here is CARSLGDYHNEQFF. The CDR3 region has the DNA TGTGCCAGAAGCTTGGGGGACTACCACAATGAGCAGTTCTTC.

This clone is large by share. This chain connects TRBV30 to TRBJ2-7; 10 positions agree with TRBD1. Germline V gene data show CDR1 as GTSNPN and CDR2 as SVGIG (reference sequence). This CDR3 has 13 residues. Written as DNA, the CDR3 is TGTGCGGGAAGGGGACAGGGGATGAACGAGCAGTACTTC. Its translation is CAGRGQGMNEQYF.

The rearrangement joins TRBV7-8 to TRBJ1-5; TRBD1 matches at 7 bases. J gave up 11 bases and V 4 bases, and 20 bases lay outside the gene matches. Germline V CDR1 and CDR2: SGHVS, FQNEAQ. There are 17 residues in the CDR3. The CDR3 spells CASSSFLGDRGMRAQHF. In nucleotides, the CDR3 is TGTGCCAGCAGCTCCTTCCTCGGGGACAGAGGGATGAGGGCCCAGCATTTT.

This chain links TRBV18 with TRBJ1-1, with D uncertain. The germline V gene encodes CDR1 KGHSH and CDR2 LQKENI. Trimming took 6 bases from V and 4 from J, leaving 15 bases between them. This CDR3 is built from 14 residues. The CDR3 region has the DNA TGTGCCAGCTCCCCGAAGGCAGGCCCCACTGAAGCTTTCTTT. Translating it yields CASSPKAGPTEAFF.

The chain employs TRBV6-5 and TRBJ2-1, with D perhaps TRBD2 (5 bases). The CDR3 length is 15 residues. CDR1 MNHEY and CDR2 SVGAGI come from the germline V gene. V was pared by 3 bases and J by 0 bases, with 9 bases between. CDR3 loop: CASSYEGSSYNEQFF. The DNA of the CDR3 is TGTGCCAGCAGTTATGAGGGTAGCTCCTACAATGAGCAGTTCTTC.

V usage is TRBV7-6 and J usage is TRBJ2-5; a weak D match, TRBD1 (7 bases). V lost 1 base to trimming and J lost 2 bases, with 14 bases between them. From germline, CDR1 is SGHVS and CDR2 FNYEAQ. This CDR3 has 16 residues. CDR3 protein: CASSLGGGRGQETQYF. CDR3 in DNA: TGTGCCAGCAGCTTAGGGGGAGGCAGGGGGCAAGAGACCCAGTACTTC.

The V gene is TRBV5-4, the J gene TRBJ1-2; weak D call: TRBD1 (5 bases). The ends were cut back, 0 bases at V and 5 bases at J, with 14 bases in the middle. The CDR3 is made up of 15 amino acids. CDR1 is SGHNT, CDR2 YYREEE, per germline (reference sequence). CDR3 protein: CASSLATGGGYGYTF. The CDR3 nucleotides read TGTGCCAGCAGCTTGGCCACCGGGGGGGGGTATGGCTACACCTTC. The entire variable domain, with the rest obtained from reference TRBV5-4 and TRBJ1-2, is as follows: ETGVTQSPTHLIKTRGQQVTLRCSSQSGHNTVSWYQQALGQGPQFIFQYYREEENGRGNFPPRFSGLQFPNYSSELNVNALELDDSALYLCASSLATGGGYGYTFGSGTRLTVV.

This CDR3 reads CASSPGPPLNEQYF. The CDR3 DNA follows: TGTGCCAGCAGCCCAGGCCCTCCACTTAACGAGCAGTACTTC. The V call is TRBV7-6, the J call TRBJ2-7, with no clear D. The CDR3 is 14 residues long. The V end lost 5 bases, the J end lost 5 bases, and 16 bases lay between the germline ends. Germline V gene lookup returns CDR1 SGHVS and CDR2 FNYEAQ.

The rearrangement links TRBV7-2 to TRBJ1-2; perhaps TRBD1 as D (5 bases). The germline V and J ends were trimmed by 6 bases and 0 bases, with 17 bases remaining between them. The CDR3 covers 16 residues. Germline-derived CDR1 and CDR2 are SGHTA and FQGNSA. The CDR3, as DNA: TGTGCCAGCAGTGCCGAAGACAGCCCCACTAACTATGGCTACACCTTC. Its translation: CASSAEDSPTNYGYTF. The variable domain in full, with the rest retrieved from reference TRBV7-2 and TRBJ1-2, is GAGVSQSPSNKVTEKGKDVELRCDPISGHTALYWYRQSLGQGLEFLIYFQGNSAPDKSGLPSDRFSAERTGGSVSTLTIQRTQQEDSAVYLCASSAEDSPTNYGYTFGSGTRLTVV.

The J gene is TRBJ2-3, the V gene TRBV30; D is unclear. The CDR3 is made up of 10 amino acids. Germline CDR1 GTSNPN, CDR2 SVGIG (reference sequence). V was pared by 8 bases and J by 3 bases, with 6 bases between. CDR3 sequence reads: CALSTDTQYF. CDR3 sequence (DNA): TGTGCCCTATCAACAGATACGCAGTATTTT. The complete variable domain, with remaining parts taken from reference TRBV30 and TRBJ2-3, reads SQTIHQWPATLVQPVGSPLSLECTVEGTSNPNLYWYRQAAGRGLQLLFYSVGIGQISSEVPQNLSASRPQDRQFILSSKKLLLSDSGFYLCALSTDTQYFGPGTRLTVL.

The CDR3 loop reads CASSLGRVLGGYTF. CDR3 in DNA: TGTGCCAGCAGCTTAGGCCGGGTTTTAGGTGGCTACACCTTC. The rearrangement uses TRBV7-9 and TRBJ1-2; D call uncertain. V shed 1 base and J shed 7 bases, with 13 bases lying between them. Germline V gene data show CDR1 as SEHNR and CDR2 as FQNEAQ (reference sequence). The CDR3 runs to 14 residues.

CDR3 nucleotide sequence: TGTGCCACCAGCAGAGATCGGTCTAACCAAGAGACCCAGTACTTC. Protein: CATSRDRSNQETQYF. The chain employs TRBV15 and TRBJ2-5; D is unclear. The CDR3 has 15 amino acids. Trimming took off 0 bases at V and 0 bases at J, with 8 bases between the two ends. Germline V lookup: CDR1 LNHNV, CDR2 YYDKDF (reference sequence).

The chain uses TRBV6-6 and TRBJ2-7, with TRBD1 matching 8 bases. The CDR3 has 13 residues. Germline loops: CDR1 MNHNY, CDR2 SVGAGI (reference sequence). Unmatched junction bases numbered 7, after V lost 0 bases and J lost 12 bases. CDR3 sequence: CASSYSVSGGLYF. The CDR3, as DNA: TGTGCCAGCAGTTACTCGGTTTCAGGGGGCTTGTACTTC.

The V gene is TRBV19, the J gene TRBJ1-2, with D perhaps TRBD1 (5 bases). Germline CDR1 is LNHDA and CDR2 is SQIVND (reference sequence). Trimming stripped 7 bases from V and 0 bases from J, with 15 bases between. The CDR3 spans 15 residues. The CDR3 DNA follows: TGTGCCAGTAAGATGGGGCAGGTAGCTAACTATGGCTACACCTTC. Translated: CASKMGQVANYGYTF.

This clone occurred once. The chain combines TRBV2 with TRBJ1-2, with D unclear. Trimming removed 8 bases from V and 0 bases from J, with 10 bases in between. The CDR3 loop spans 13 amino acids. Germline CDR1 is SNHLY and CDR2 is FYNNEI. The CDR3 is CASSRDSNYGYTF. The CDR3 DNA reads TGTGCCAGCTCTCGGGATTCTAACTATGGCTACACCTTC.

The rearrangement links TRBV29-1 to TRBJ1-1; 8 nucleotides align to TRBD1. CDR3 length: 16 amino acids. Per the germline V gene, CDR1 is SQVTM and CDR2 is ANQGSEA. Germline trimming cut 6 bases from V and 7 bases from J; bases unmatched to any gene: 19. CDR3 loop: CSVRGRKILLNGEAFF. The CDR3 DNA sequence: TGCAGCGTCAGGGGGCGAAAAATCCTACTGAACGGTGAAGCTTTCTTT.

This chain connects TRBV5-6 to TRBJ1-5; D is ambiguous. V was clipped by 2 bases and J by 8 bases, with 17 bases between them. Germline V gene data show CDR1 as SGHDT and CDR2 as YYEEEE. CDR3 length: 15 amino acids. As DNA, the CDR3 is TGTGCCAGCAGCTTCTTTAGCCGGCCCCTGGAGCCCCAGCATTTT. Protein: CASSFFSRPLEPQHF.

Relative to its sample, this clone is medium-sized. CDR3 amino acids: CASSPQTEAFF. In DNA form, the CDR3 reads TGTGCCAGCAGCCCCCAAACTGAAGCTTTCTTT. The rearrangement links TRBV9 to TRBJ1-1; no definite D call. V was pared by 4 bases and J by 5 bases, with 6 bases between. The CDR3 spans 11 residues. CDR1 and CDR2 (germline): SGDLS, YYNGEE.

The chain combines TRBV9 with TRBJ2-3; 11 bases align to TRBD2. There are 15 residues in the CDR3. The germline V gene has CDR1 SGDLS and CDR2 YYNGEE. Germline trimming cut 2 bases from V and 2 bases from J; bases unmatched to any gene: 1. The CDR3 loop reads CASSVGLADTDTQYF. The CDR3 DNA reads TGTGCCAGCAGCGTGGGACTAGCGGACACAGATACGCAGTATTTT.

The chain uses TRBV7-3 and TRBJ2-5; 11 bases are shared with TRBD2. This CDR3 spans 14 amino acids. CDR1 is SGHTA and CDR2 is FQGTGA in the germline V gene. The ends lost 5 bases at V and 5 bases at J; junction bases unmatched: 4. CDR3 residues: CASSQSSGGETQYF. CDR3 nucleotide sequence: TGTGCCAGCAGCCAGTCTAGCGGGGGGGAGACCCAGTACTTC.

The V gene is TRBV7-9, the J gene TRBJ1-1; a weak D match, TRBD1 (5 bases). V lost 4 bases to trimming and J lost 4 bases, with 7 bases between them. The germline V gene encodes CDR1 SEHNR and CDR2 FQNEAQ (reference sequence). The CDR3 contains 12 residues. This chain's CDR3 is CASSWGGTEAFF. The CDR3 nucleotides read TGTGCCAGCAGCTGGGGGGGCACTGAAGCTTTCTTT.

This clone occurred once. Here the CDR3 DNA reads TGCGCCAGCAGCCAAGGACAGGGGGGTAACTATGGCTACACCTTC. Its translation: CASSQGQGGNYGYTF. This chain uses TRBV4-1 with TRBJ1-2; 9 bases are a match to TRBD1. Germline V gene lookup returns CDR1 MGHRA and CDR2 YSYEKL. With V trimmed by 1 base and J by 1 base, 1 base remained unmatched. The CDR3 loop spans 15 amino acids.

This clone showed up just a few times. The chain employs TRBV7-8 and TRBJ1-4; maybe TRBD1 (6 bases). CDR1 and CDR2 from the germline V gene are SGHVS and FQNEAQ. This CDR3 is built from 16 residues. V was pared by 1 base and J by 6 bases, with 15 bases between. CDR3 protein: CASSLGGGGGYEKLFF. The CDR3 bases are TGTGCCAGCAGCTTAGGGGGAGGGGGAGGGTATGAAAAACTGTTTTTT.

This chain uses TRBV7-3 with TRBJ2-1; 12 positions agree with TRBD2. V was pared by 5 bases and J by 7 bases, with 9 bases of the junction left unmatched. This CDR3 spans 16 amino acids. CDR1 is SGHTA, CDR2 FQGTGA, per germline. The CDR3 region is CASSPGLAGRRNEQFF. In DNA form, the CDR3 reads TGTGCCAGCAGCCCCGGACTAGCGGGGAGGAGGAATGAGCAGTTCTTC.

This chain joins TRBV5-8 and TRBJ2-7; 7 bases match TRBD1. The CDR3 covers 17 residues. V shed 3 bases, J shed 0 bases, and the junction held 12 bases outside the gene matches. Germline-derived CDR1 and CDR2 are SGHTS and YDEGEE. CDR3 DNA sequence: TGTGCCAGCAGCTCATTCACTTCCGGGACAGACTCCTACGAGCAGTACTTC. Protein: CASSSFTSGTDSYEQYF.

V usage is TRBV6-5 and J usage is TRBJ1-2; 7 bases align to TRBD1. Trimming cost V 2 bases and J 0 bases; bases outside gene matches: 3. Per the germline V gene, CDR1 is MNHEY and CDR2 is SVGAGI. CDR3 size: 15 residues. The CDR3 nucleotides read TGTGCCAGCAGTTACGACGGACAGGCTAACTATGGCTACACCTTC. This encodes CASSYDGQANYGYTF.

The V call is TRBV2, the J call TRBJ2-5, with D perhaps TRBD1 (5 bases). The end of the DNA is better explained by TRBJ2-7, so the J call may be wrong. The germline V gene encodes CDR1 SNHLY and CDR2 FYNNEI. The CDR3 is 13 residues long. The CDR3: CASSGGRAYEQYF. Written as DNA, the CDR3 is TGTGCCAGCAGTGGGGGCAGGGCCTACGAGCAGTACTTC.

The rearrangement uses TRBV6-4 and TRBJ1-1; D call uncertain. CDR1 is MRHNA, CDR2 SNTAGT, per germline. This CDR3 comprises 13 residues. V was shortened by 3 bases and J by 1 base, with 6 bases between the two germline ends. The CDR3, as DNA: TGTGCCAGCAGTGAGGCAGAGAACACTGAAGCTTTCTTT. As protein: CASSEAENTEAFF.

This chain joins TRBV6-5 and TRBJ2-7; D is perhaps TRBD1 (6 bases). Trimming cost V 5 bases and J 1 base, with 12 bases left between them. Germline assignment: CDR1 MNHEY and CDR2 SVGAGI. The CDR3 length is 14 residues. The CDR3 nucleotides are TGTGCCAGCAGTCCTAACAGGGTTTCCTACGAGCAGTACTTC. Translating it yields CASSPNRVSYEQYF.

The chain joins TRBV29-1 to TRBJ1-6, with D possibly matching TRBD1 (5 bases). Trimming stripped 5 bases from V and 8 bases from J, with 22 bases between. The germline V gene has CDR1 SQVTM and CDR2 ANQGSEA. This CDR3 has 16 residues. Written as DNA, the CDR3 is TGCAGCGTTCTTATTGGGGATCGGCAGGGCGATTCACCCCTCCACTTT. Amino acids: CSVLIGDRQGDSPLHF. Full variable domain (outside the CDR3, taken from reference TRBV29-1 and TRBJ1-6): SAVISQKPSRDICQRGTSLTIQCQVDSQVTMMFWYRQQPGQSLTLIATANQGSEATYESGFVIDKFPISRPNLTFSTLTVSNMSPEDSSIYLCSVLIGDRQGDSPLHFGNGTRLTVT.